The T cell receptor (beta chain) described here comes from a study of T-cell memory formation after mild COVID-19. TCRdb re-analysed the 5' RACE reads in MiXCR, keeping a single row per CDR3 protein. The repertoire includes a few hundred thousand distinct CDR3 sequences, approximately 18% of them detected once, and around 23% sits in the top ten. The study's findings and limits: Confirmation was lacking for SARS-CoV-2 specificity of second-wave clones that peaked on day 37.

This clonotype was recorded many times. Its antigen is undetermined. The clonotype originates from a man younger than 30 who had mild COVID-19 (a few samples of this study predate the infection). Cell type and time point are not known. The source material was PBMCs or a T cell subset sorted from them (not recorded which).

The CDR3 DNA sequence: TGTGCCAGCATCCCCAGTATGGGCACAGATACGCAGTATTTT. Amino acids: CASIPSMGTDTQYF. The genes are TRBV2 and TRBJ2-3; no firm D call. Trimming removed 7 bases from V and 1 base from J, with 12 bases in between. The CDR3 spans 14 residues. The germline V gene has CDR1 SNHLY and CDR2 FYNNEI.